The present entry profiles one T cell receptor beta chain with its context. Its specific antigen is unknown. Base-call qualities are not available, and no considerably larger clone is one nucleotide away. To demonstrate the VDJtools post-analysis software, the study profiled TCR beta repertoires from the peripheral blood of about a dozen young patients with multiple sclerosis. Multiple sclerosis patients were children and adolescents aged 6 to 15 years. Germline trimming amounts to 7 bases on V and 2 bases on J, with 4 as the count of junction bases outside the gene matches. CDR1 SQVTM and CDR2 ANQGSEA are derived from the germline V gene. The CDR3 covers 12 residues, taking in both the cysteine and the phenylalanine. The sequence is cut down to CDR3 DNA, 36 bases in frame from base 1. This sample was taken from a study of post-analysis software for immune sequencing data (dated by TCRdb to about 2015). For the wider study: The recorded disease courses included relapsing-remitting, secondary progressive and progressive-relapsing multiple sclerosis, and some patients had no subtype annotation. Patient repertoires were compared against 11 to 12 previously published healthy control repertoires from donors aged roughly 6 to 25 years. A subset of samples was prepared in parallel using single-end sample barcoding, then pooled and co-amplified after Illumina adapter ligation. Findings and caveats that apply to the study as a whole: The multiple sclerosis patient group was slightly younger than the control group. Significantly higher frequencies in patients than in controls were found for five TRBV segments, including TRBV5-6, TRBV5-1 and TRBV20-1. Normalized Chao1 diversity was significantly lower in multiple sclerosis patients than controls, suggesting substantial peripheral T-cell clonal expansion. When samples were clustered directly using the F measure, samples prepared in the same batch co-clustered strongly, which prompted a batch-effect correction.

Receptor libraries were prepared by PCR. The sample was run on an Illumina HiSeq 2500. To reduce PCR and sequencing biases, unique molecular identifiers were incorporated into the TCR beta cDNA libraries. Per 1 to 10 million input T cells, roughly 500,000 cDNA molecules were obtained, such that each molecule approximated one T cell. The patient libraries were prepared and sequenced using the same protocol as the earlier healthy control dataset. Within a given batch, samples were prepared together, multiplexed and sequenced on the same HiSeq lane. The study's own analysis went as follows. Raw barcoded reads were processed with MIGEC, and single-read molecular identifier groups were discarded before consensus assembly and CDR3 extraction. Clonotype tables were post-analysed with VDJtools, normalizing diversity by down-sampling all datasets to the smallest sample size. In repertoire overlap clustering, CDR3 amino acid sequences, but not nucleotide sequences, were matched to correct batch-related cross-sample contamination. The raw public reads went through TCRdb reprocessing: fastp at Q25, MiXCR clone calling, in-frame beta chains kept. Identical CDR3 proteins give one entry, which carries the most common genes and DNA. In this record, the V and J calls reflect TCRdb's handling and not the investigators' own analysis. The sample table contains about 200,000 distinct CDR3 sequences; only one count was recorded for approximately 30% of them. The ten top clones hold around 3.7% of the sample.

This TCR was sampled from a girl younger than 18 with multiple sclerosis. The chain couples TRBV29-1 to TRBJ1-2; 7 central bases correspond to TRBD1. The sample comprised blood. The nucleotide sequence is TGCAGCGGAGGACAGGAAAACTATGGCTACACCTTC. Translation gives CSGGQENYGYTF.